This entry lists 8 T cell receptor beta chains sequenced from one sample in a study of blood T cell repertoires in COVID-19 (dated by TCRdb to 2020 to 2021). The library was made by the immunoSEQ multiplex PCR assay. TCRdb mirrors the immuneACCESS table, restricted to in-frame sequences. Some clones are absent from its copies; in checked studies, under half trace to an unresolved V gene, and the reason for the others is unknown. This sample holds roughly 260,000 clones; around nine tenths were observed only once. The ten most abundant clones make up less than 3% of the sample. Input material: PBMCs or T cells enriched from blood (not recorded which). These TCRs come from a woman under 30 who had recovered from COVID-19.

This chain uses TRBV7-9 with TRBJ1-1, with D possibly being TRBD1 (5 bases). The CDR3 is 13 amino acids. V dropped 10 bases and J dropped 3 bases, with 15 bases sitting between them. Germline-derived CDR1 and CDR2 are SEHNR and FQNEAQ (reference sequence). The CDR3 spells CATDRQLHTEAFF. Written as DNA, the CDR3 is TGTGCCACCGATCGACAGTTGCACACTGAAGCTTTCTTT.

This chain uses TRBV19 with TRBJ2-7; D might be TRBD1 (5 bases). The CDR3 has 16 amino acids. V was cut by 11 bases and J by 0 bases, with 23 bases left in between. CDR1 and CDR2 from the germline V gene are LNHDA and SQIVND (reference sequence). The CDR3 loop is CARSPGAGSCSYEQYF. CDR3 sequence (DNA): TGTGCCCGATCGCCTGGGGCAGGATCCTGCTCCTACGAGCAGTACTTC.

This clone was observed once. The rearrangement joins TRBV2 to TRBJ2-2; D uncertain. Trimming pared 8 bases from V and 4 bases from J, leaving 17 bases between. CDR3 length equals 15 residues. Germline CDR1 SNHLY, CDR2 FYNNEI. For the CDR3, the DNA is TGTGCCAGCCTGGGCCAGCCACTCCCCACCGGGGAGCTGTTTTTT. It is translated as CASLGQPLPTGELFF.

The chain is built from TRBV6-1 and TRBJ2-7; D remains ambiguous. Germline CDR1 MNHNS, CDR2 SASEGT. V was clipped by 0 bases and J by 2 bases, with 8 bases between them. The CDR3 loop spans 14 amino acids. CDR3 in DNA: TGTGCCAGCAGTGAAGCACAGAGTACCTACGAGCAGTACTTC. The encoded protein is CASSEAQSTYEQYF.

Only one count was recorded for this clone. CDR3 residues: CASSLSGTYEQYF. The CDR3 DNA sequence: TGTGCCAGCAGTTTAAGCGGTACCTACGAGCAGTACTTC. The chain uses TRBV12-3 or TRBV12-4 and TRBJ2-7; perhaps TRBD2 as D (5 bases). Between the trimmed V and J ends, which lost 2 bases and 2 bases, there was a span of 7 bases. This CDR3 contains 13 residues.

This chain connects TRBV18 to TRBJ1-3; D is unresolved. The CDR3 loop spans 14 amino acids. Deletions cut 3 bases from V and 0 bases from J, with 6 bases between. Germline assignment: CDR1 KGHSH and CDR2 LQKENI. The CDR3 sequence: CASSPGSSGNTIYF. The DNA for the CDR3 is TGTGCCAGCTCACCCGGGAGCTCTGGAAACACCATATATTTT.

Only a few counts were recorded for this clone. The chain carries TRBV2 and TRBJ2-3; 8 bases line up with TRBD2. This CDR3 region has 15 residues. The trim removed 7 bases at V and 0 bases at J, leaving 6 bases unmatched. The germline CDR1 and CDR2 sequences are SNHLY and FYNNEI. The CDR3 reads CASNRLATSTDTQYF. CDR3 DNA sequence: TGTGCCAGCAATCGACTAGCGACTAGCACAGATACGCAGTATTTT.

The chain has TRBV6-1 and TRBJ1-6; perhaps TRBD1 as D (5 bases). Trimming pared 1 base from V and 7 bases from J, leaving 11 bases between. This CDR3 comprises 15 residues. Germline V gene sequence: CDR1 MNHNS, CDR2 SASEGT. CDR3 nucleotides: TGTGCCAGCAGTGAAGTGGACGGGGGGAATTCACCCCTCCACTTT. This sequence encodes CASSEVDGGNSPLHF.